The rows below give T cell receptor beta chains drawn from one sample of a study of shared clonotypes between healthy human individuals. Sequenced by immunoSEQ multiplex PCR; TCRdb stores in-frame clones only, minus some. Of over a million clones listed, roughly 74% are singletons. Input material: memory CD4+ T cells from PBMCs. The origin of the receptors is a young man in good health. Some clones in this sample may be carry-over from other donors' samples. The conserved cysteine and the conserved F or W are not part of the CDR3 here.

j_call | v_call | cdr3_aa
TRBJ2-1 | TRBV27 | ASSFKLAGVGYEQF
TRBJ2-1 | TRBV28 | ASSFRGALRDEQF
TRBJ1-3 | TRBV7-2 | ASSFSGQPPNTIY
TRBJ2-7 | TRBV5-1 | ASSLGPAYEQY
TRBJ1-1 | TRBV28 | ASRSAGLLNTEAF
TRBJ2-5 | TRBV2 | ASNLAGGPGETQY
TRBJ2-7 | TRBV5-1 | ASSSDFYEQY
TRBJ1-1 | TRBV6-1 | ASSGQGQGEAEAF
TRBJ1-5 | TRBV5-8 | ASSLRRDREIWWGQPQH
TRBJ1-5 | TRBV6-5 | ASSRSGNQPQH
TRBJ1-1 | TRBV7-8 | ASSLFLGEGNPANTEAF
TRBJ1-2 | TRBV28 | ASRDPGVAYGYT
TRBJ1-2 | TRBV28 | ASSLIGQGAHGYT
TRBJ2-5 | TRBV7-9 | ASSRRDPSGETQY
TRBJ2-7 | TRBV10-3 | AISRDRGSYEQY
TRBJ1-1 | TRBV30 | AWNRQGVKTEAF
TRBJ1-5 | TRBV28 | ASSLNPYQPQH
TRBJ2-7 | TRBV2 | ASRATGGREQY
TRBJ2-3 | TRBV27 | ASSFQRPTDTQY
TRBJ1-5 | TRBV19 | ASSLQGPVGPQH
TRBJ1-1 | TRBV6-1 | ASSEEERGRVGAF
TRBJ2-6 | TRBV30 | AWSSPLHGITNVLT
TRBJ2-5 | TRBV7-3 | ASSSGGSGKTQY
TRBJ2-7 | TRBV18 | ASSTWTGGDEQY
TRBJ2-3 | TRBV5-1 | ASRAGTSGTDTQY
TRBJ2-7 | TRBV7-9 | ASSLSSGRVDEQY
TRBJ2-7 | TRBV6-4 | ASISYFDSPYEQY
TRBJ2-3 | TRBV18 | ASSLGSSDTQY
TRBJ1-2 | TRBV5-1 | ASSLLQGATTNYGYT
TRBJ1-1 | TRBV19 | ASSIEFRTAEAF
TRBJ1-5 | TRBV21-1 | ASSKGRLTRCNQPQH
TRBJ1-2 | TRBV12-5 | ASGLVPGPLT
TRBJ2-7 | TRBV28 | ASLGQNYEQY
TRBJ1-2 | TRBV19 | ASSTIGQTNYGYT
TRBJ1-1 | TRBV28 | ASSLPRDSPKAF
TRBJ2-7 | TRBV5-1 | ASSLDRRLYEQY
TRBJ2-7 | TRBV5-1 | ASGSGSQTYEQY
TRBJ2-5 | TRBV7-9 | ASLMTGGETQY
TRBJ2-3 | TRBV10-3 | ASNGLAGISGDTQY
TRBJ1-4 | TRBV13 | ASSLAGFGGSTNEKLF